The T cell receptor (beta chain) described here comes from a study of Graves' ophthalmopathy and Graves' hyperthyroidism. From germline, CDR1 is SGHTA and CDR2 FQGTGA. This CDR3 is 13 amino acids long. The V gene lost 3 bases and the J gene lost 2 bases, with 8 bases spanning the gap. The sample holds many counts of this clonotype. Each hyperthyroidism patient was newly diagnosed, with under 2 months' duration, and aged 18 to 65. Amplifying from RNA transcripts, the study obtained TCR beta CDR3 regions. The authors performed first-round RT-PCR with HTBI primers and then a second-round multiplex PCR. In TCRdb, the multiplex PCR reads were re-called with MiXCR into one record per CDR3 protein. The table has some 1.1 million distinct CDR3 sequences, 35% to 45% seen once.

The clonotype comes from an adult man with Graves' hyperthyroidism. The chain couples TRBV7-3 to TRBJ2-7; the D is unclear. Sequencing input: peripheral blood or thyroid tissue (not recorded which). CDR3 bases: TGTGCCAGCAGCTTGTTAGGGCCCTACGAGCAGTACTTC. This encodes CASSLLGPYEQYF.